Shown below are 13 T cell receptor beta chains from a single sample sequenced in a study of blood T cell repertoires in COVID-19. Data came from immunoSEQ multiplex PCR; TCRdb stores just in-frame clones and leaves some out. The repertoire holds fewer than 250,000 clones, around 85% seen once, with roughly 2.2% in the top ten. The sequenced material came from peripheral blood. The receptors were sampled from a woman in her fifties or sixties with acute or convalescent COVID-19.

CDR3 nucleotides: TGCAGCGTTGGGGGGCAGGGGTCAAATATTGGTGGCTACACCTTC. Its protein product is CSVGGQGSNIGGYTF. The chain links TRBV29-1 to TRBJ1-2, with a weak D call TRBD1 (6 bases). Trimming took off 4 bases at V and 7 bases at J, with 22 bases between the two ends. CDR1 is SQVTM, CDR2 ANQGSEA, per germline. This CDR3 region has 15 residues.

The V call is TRBV5-1, the J call TRBJ2-3; possible D gene TRBD1, 5 bases. Trimming shortened V by 0 bases and J by 0 bases, and 11 bases separated the two germline ends. This CDR3 is built from 16 residues. Germline CDR1 is SGHRS and CDR2 is YFSETQ. This CDR3 reads CASSLGGAASTDTQYF. CDR3 DNA: TGCGCCAGCAGCTTGGGTGGGGCTGCGAGCACAGATACGCAGTATTTT.

The chain employs TRBV7-2 and TRBJ1-1; the match to TRBD1 covers 9 bases. Per germline, CDR1 SGHTA and CDR2 FQGNSA. V trimming: 5 bases; J trimming: 4 bases; junction bases outside the gene matches: 2. CDR3 length: 13 amino acids. The DNA of the CDR3 is TGTGCCAGCAGCCAGACAGGGGGCACTGAAGCTTTCTTT. Residues: CASSQTGGTEAFF.

The CDR3 protein is CASKGSVSGNTIYF. The CDR3 coding sequence is TGTGCCAGCAAAGGCAGCGTCTCTGGAAACACCATATATTTT. This chain links TRBV2 with TRBJ1-3; no reliable D call. Per germline, CDR1 SNHLY and CDR2 FYNNEI. V lost 7 bases, J lost 0 bases, and 10 bases lay in between. This CDR3 comprises 14 residues.

The sample holds a few counts of this clone. V and J are TRBV12-3 or TRBV12-4 and TRBJ1-5, with D unclear. V shed 1 base and J shed 6 bases, with 7 bases lying between them. The CDR3 runs 13 residues. This chain's CDR3 is CASSLGGRQPQHF. The CDR3 bases are TGTGCCAGCAGTTTAGGCGGGCGTCAGCCCCAGCATTTT.

The chain uses TRBV5-1 and TRBJ2-2; TRBD2 aligns across 9 bases. The germline CDR1 and CDR2 sequences are SGHRS and YFSETQ. CDR3 length equals 15 residues. Trimming cost V 7 bases and J 6 bases; bases outside gene matches: 10. CDR3 loop: CASVPTGLAPGELFF. The CDR3, as DNA: TGCGCCAGCGTCCCGACAGGACTAGCGCCCGGGGAGCTGTTTTTT. Full variable domain (remainder filled in from reference TRBV5-1 and TRBJ2-2): KAGVTQTPRYLIKTRGQQVTLSCSPISGHRSVSWYQQTPGQGLQFLFEYFSETQRNKGNFPGRFSGRQFSNSRSEMNVSTLELGDSALYLCASVPTGLAPGELFFGEGSRLTVL.

This sequence joins TRBV19 and TRBJ2-7; tentatively, D is TRBD1 (5 bases). Germline CDR1 reads LNHDA; CDR2 reads SQIVND (reference sequence). The CDR3 has 15 residues. V was trimmed by 4 bases and J by 3 bases, leaving 16 bases between them. DNA of the CDR3: TGTGCCAGTAGTAGGCCCCAAGGGGCAGTCTACGAGCAGTACTTC. Its protein is CASSRPQGAVYEQYF.

The V call is TRBV7-9, the J call TRBJ2-7, with 8 bases matching TRBD2. The CDR3 extends over 13 amino acids. With 8 bases clipped from V and 7 bases from J, the junction kept 10 bases outside the gene matches. The V gene's germline CDR1 is SEHNR and CDR2 FQNEAQ (reference sequence). CDR3 sequence (DNA): TGTGCCAGCCGCTCGGCGGGAGGACGGGAGCAGTACTTC. It is translated as CASRSAGGREQYF.

This rearrangement joins TRBV21-1 to TRBJ2-5; the table's TRBD1 call for D was not verified on the DNA. TRBV21-1 is listed as a pseudogene. The CDR3 spans 12 residues. CDR3: CASGRTAETQYF. The DNA for the CDR3 is TGTGCCAGCGGGCGGACAGCTGAGACCCAGTACTTC.

This chain joins TRBV4-1 and TRBJ2-7, with TRBD2 matching over 8 bases. Unmatched junction bases numbered 7, after V lost 6 bases and J lost 0 bases. The CDR3 spans 15 residues. Per the germline V gene, CDR1 is MGHRA and CDR2 is YSYEKL. CDR3 bases: TGCGCCAGCAGTCCCAGCGGGGGTTACTCCTACGAGCAGTACTTC. It specifies CASSPSGGYSYEQYF.

This chain joins TRBV12-2 and TRBJ2-7; the table's D call, TRBD2, has no DNA check behind it. TRBV12-2 is annotated as a pseudogene. This CDR3 comprises 15 residues. CDR3: CASRPGTSGIFEQYF. CDR3 nucleotide sequence: TGTGCAAGTCGCCCCGGGACTAGCGGGATTTTCGAGCAGTACTTC.

Here the CDR3 reads CASGAASGNTIYF. DNA of the CDR3: TGTGCCAGCGGGGCCGCCTCTGGAAACACCATATATTTT. This sequence joins TRBV6-6 and TRBJ1-3, with D perhaps TRBD1 (5 bases). CDR3 length equals 13 residues. Germline values: CDR1 MNHNY, CDR2 SVGAGI (reference sequence). Trimming stripped 8 bases from V and 0 bases from J, with 8 bases between.

V is TRBV20-1 and J is TRBJ2-7; no definite D call. CDR1 is DFQATT, CDR2 SNEGSKA, per germline (reference sequence). The germline V and J ends were trimmed by 3 bases and 6 bases, with 6 bases remaining between them. This CDR3 spans 10 amino acids. Written as DNA, the CDR3 is TGCAGTGCTAGGAGGATCGAGCAGTACTTC. Translated, it gives CSARRIEQYF.